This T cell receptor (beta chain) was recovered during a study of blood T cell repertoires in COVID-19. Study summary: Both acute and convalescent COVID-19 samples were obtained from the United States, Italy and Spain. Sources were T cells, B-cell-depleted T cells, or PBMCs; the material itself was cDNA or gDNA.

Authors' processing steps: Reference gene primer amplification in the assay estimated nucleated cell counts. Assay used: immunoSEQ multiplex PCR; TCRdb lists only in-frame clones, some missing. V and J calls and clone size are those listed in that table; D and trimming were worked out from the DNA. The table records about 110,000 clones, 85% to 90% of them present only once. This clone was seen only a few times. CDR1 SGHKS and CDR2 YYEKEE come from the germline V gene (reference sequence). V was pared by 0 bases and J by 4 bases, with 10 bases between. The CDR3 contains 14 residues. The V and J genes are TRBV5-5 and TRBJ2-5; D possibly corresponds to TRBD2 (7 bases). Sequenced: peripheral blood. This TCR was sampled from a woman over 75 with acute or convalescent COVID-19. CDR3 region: CASSLEGGRETQYF. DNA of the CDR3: TGTGCCAGCAGCTTGGAGGGGGGGCGAGAGACCCAGTACTTC.